The 15 T cell receptor beta chains given below trace back to one sample, sequenced in a study of blood T cell repertoires in COVID-19. The data were produced by immunoSEQ multiplex PCR, yet TCRdb's version contains in-frame clones alone and is incomplete. The repertoire includes 150,000 to 200,000 clones, 70% to 90% of them detected once, and approximately 7% sits in the top ten. The sequenced sample consisted of peripheral blood. These TCRs come from a man older than 75 with COVID-19, enrolled during active disease.

This clone was counted a few times. V gene TRBV7-6 combines with J gene TRBJ1-4, with D perhaps matching TRBD1 (6 bases). With 5 bases removed from V and 2 bases from J, the gap between germline ends came to 15 bases. Germline CDR1 and CDR2: SGHVS and FNYEAQ. CDR3 length: 16 amino acids. The CDR3 DNA sequence: TGTGCCAGCAGCCCAAACAGGGCAGGGACTAATGAAAAACTGTTTTTT. Its protein is CASSPNRAGTNEKLFF. The variable domain in full, with the rest retrieved from reference TRBV7-6 and TRBJ1-4, is GAGVSQSPRYKVTKRGQDVALRCDPISGHVSLYWYRQALGQGPEFLTYFNYEAQQDKSGLPNDRFSAERPEGSISTLTIQRTEQRDSAMYRCASSPNRAGTNEKLFFGSGTQLSVL.

Regarding this clone: A junction boundary mismatches the germline segment, possibly from a read error. The rearrangement joins TRBV2 to TRBJ1-2, with D tentatively TRBD1 (5 bases). Germline V gene lookup returns CDR1 SNHLY and CDR2 FYNNEI. The CDR3 extends over 15 amino acids. The DNA for the CDR3 is TGTGTCAGCAGGGAAGACAGAGAAGCTAACTATGGCTACACCTTC. Its translation: CVSREDREANYGYTF. The entire variable domain, with the rest obtained from reference TRBV2 and TRBJ1-2, is as follows: EPEVTQTPSHQVTQMGQEVILRCVPISNHLYFYWYRQILGQKVEFLVSFYNNEISEKSEIFDDQFSVERPDGSNFTLKIRSTKLEDSAMYFCVSREDREANYGYTFGSGTRLTVV.

In this sample, this clone turned up once. The V call is TRBV18, the J call TRBJ1-2, with 7 positions matching TRBD1. Trimming at V came to 8 bases and at J to 1 base, leaving 4 bases not matched to a gene. The germline CDR1 and CDR2 sequences are KGHSH and LQKENI. The length of the CDR3 is 13 residues. This CDR3 is CASAGDSNYGYTF. The CDR3 nucleotides are TGTGCCAGCGCTGGGGACAGTAACTATGGCTACACCTTC.

This clone was seen only a few times. CDR3 sequence reads: CASSPSNTEAFF. The CDR3 DNA reads as TGTGCCAGCTCACCCTCGAACACTGAAGCTTTCTTT. This chain connects TRBV18 to TRBJ1-1, with D unresolved. V was clipped by 3 bases and J by 1 base, with 3 bases between them. CDR1 is KGHSH and CDR2 is LQKENI in the germline V gene. There are 12 residues in the CDR3.

The genes are TRBV6-1 and TRBJ1-1, with TRBD1 matching over 7 bases. The CDR3 loop spans 16 amino acids. V lost 2 bases to trimming and J lost 0 bases; unmatched junction nucleotides: 6. Germline values: CDR1 MNHNS, CDR2 SASEGT. CDR3 sequence reads: CASSEQGENLNTEAFF. For the CDR3, the DNA is TGTGCCAGCAGTGAACAGGGGGAGAATTTGAACACTGAAGCTTTCTTT.

V usage is TRBV25-1 and J usage is TRBJ2-7, with D possibly TRBD2 on 7 matching bases. This CDR3 has 16 amino acids. The V end lost 2 bases, the J end lost 4 bases, and 18 bases lay between the germline ends. CDR1 is MGHDK, CDR2 SYGVNS, per germline. Written as DNA, the CDR3 is TGTGCCAGCAGTGAAGGGGGGCGGGGGTTCGGGTACGAGCAGTACTTC. This sequence encodes CASSEGGRGFGYEQYF.

The chain has TRBV20-1 and TRBJ1-5, with unresolved D. Germline CDR1 DFQATT, CDR2 SNEGSKA (reference sequence). V dropped 3 bases and J dropped 5 bases, with 11 bases sitting between them. This CDR3 has 13 residues. CDR3 bases: TGCAGTGCTAGTATCCGGAGGGATCAGCCCCAGCATTTT. Residues: CSASIRRDQPQHF.

V is TRBV18 and J is TRBJ1-2, with D unclear. This CDR3 spans 13 amino acids. Trimming took off 3 bases at V and 5 bases at J, with 10 bases between the two ends. Per the germline V gene, CDR1 is KGHSH and CDR2 is LQKENI. As DNA, the CDR3 is TGTGCCAGCTCACCGGGCGGACTTTATGGCTACACCTTC. Its protein is CASSPGGLYGYTF.

V is TRBV27 and J is TRBJ1-1; unclear D gene. Per germline, CDR1 MNHEY and CDR2 SMNVEV (reference sequence). The CDR3 extends over 14 amino acids. V was clipped by 7 bases and J by 0 bases, with 12 bases between them. The CDR3 DNA sequence: TGTGCCAGCAAGCCAGACACCCTGAACACTGAAGCTTTCTTT. This codes for CASKPDTLNTEAFF.

The chain combines TRBV5-6 with TRBJ1-6; a weak D match, TRBD1 (6 bases). V was trimmed by 0 bases and J by 9 bases, leaving 16 bases between them. Germline CDR1 is SGHDT and CDR2 is YYEEEE. The CDR3 totals 16 residues. The chain's CDR3 is CASSLDHRAGPSPLHF. The CDR3 nucleotides are TGTGCCAGCAGCTTGGACCACAGGGCAGGCCCTTCACCCCTCCACTTT.

The chain has TRBV5-1 and TRBJ2-4; TRBD1 matches at 9 bases. The CDR3 spans 14 residues. The V and J ends lost 4 bases and 6 bases, in that order; junction bases with no gene match: 5. CDR1 SGHRS and CDR2 YFSETQ come from the germline V gene. The CDR3 region is CASSAGTGLNIQYF. CDR3 nucleotide sequence: TGCGCCAGCAGCGCCGGGACAGGGTTAAACATTCAGTACTTC.

This clone was counted only a few times. The genes are TRBV7-9 and TRBJ2-7, with D uncertain. The CDR3 loop spans 12 amino acids. The V and J ends lost 4 bases and 7 bases respectively, with 11 bases between them. From germline, CDR1 is SEHNR and CDR2 FQNEAQ (reference sequence). CDR3 region: CASSSLRGEQYF. CDR3 bases: TGTGCCAGCAGCTCGTTGAGAGGTGAGCAGTACTTC.

Notes on this clone: The junction does not match germline at one end; this may be a read error. The V and J genes are TRBV27 and TRBJ2-1, with TRBD1 matching over 7 bases. From germline, CDR1 is MNHEY and CDR2 SMNVEV (reference sequence). This CDR3 contains 15 residues. The CDR3 is CASSPLDRTYDEQFF. The CDR3 bases are TGTGCCAGCAGCCCCCTGGACAGGACCTACGATGAGCAGTTCTTC.

This sequence joins TRBV29-1 and TRBJ2-5; D may be TRBD2 (5 bases). CDR3 size: 14 residues. Per germline, CDR1 SQVTM and CDR2 ANQGSEA. Trimming cost V 0 bases and J 4 bases, with 12 bases left between them. CDR3 in amino acids: CSVEDSGSRETQYF. The CDR3 nucleotides are TGCAGCGTTGAAGATTCGGGGAGTAGAGAGACCCAGTACTTC.

This clone appeared once. CDR3 in amino acids: CAFGVRATGELFF. As DNA, the CDR3 is TGTGCCTTTGGGGTCAGGGCCACCGGGGAGCTGTTTTTT. This rearrangement joins TRBV12-3 or TRBV12-4 to TRBJ2-2, with D maybe TRBD1 (5 bases). V lost 11 bases to trimming and J lost 4 bases, with 14 bases between them. This CDR3 has 13 amino acids.